A selection of T cell receptor beta chains follows, all from one sample in a study of blood T cell repertoires in COVID-19. The method was immunoSEQ multiplex PCR; TCRdb's version includes in-frame clones alone and lacks a portion of them. The sample lists hundreds of thousands of clones, roughly 77% occurring once. Sequencing was done on a sample of peripheral blood. These TCRs come from a woman of 80 years or more with acute or convalescent COVID-19. Both conserved end residues are part of each CDR3. D genes are given only for firm matches. Only part of the rows carry a size: once, few, many, or a class if the clone is expanded.

D	J	size	V	CDR3	DNA
TRBD2	TRBJ2-1	-	TRBV7-7	CASSLGLAGYNEQFF	TGTGCCAGCAGCTTGGGACTAGCGGGCTACAATGAGCAGTTCTTC
TRBD1	TRBJ1-2	-	TRBV7-9	CASSLLRQGHGYTF	TGTGCCAGCAGCTTACTCCGACAGGGCCATGGCTACACCTTC
TRBD1	TRBJ1-1	-	TRBV2	CASSAFMTGANTEAFF	TGTGCCAGCAGTGCCTTTATGACAGGGGCGAACACTGAAGCTTTCTTT
-	TRBJ2-6	-	TRBV18	CASSPLGTRSGANVLTF	TGTGCCAGCTCACCACTCGGGACACGCTCTGGGGCCAACGTCCTGACTTTC
-	TRBJ1-2	-	TRBV2	CASSDRGFGGYTF	TGTGCCAGCAGTGACAGGGGCTTCGGTGGCTACACCTTC
TRBD1	TRBJ2-7	-	TRBV10-3	CAISEQGNEQYF	TGTGCCATCAGTGAACAGGGGAACGAGCAGTACTTC
-	TRBJ1-5	-	TRBV3-1/TRBV3-2	CASSQVQGNQPQHF	TGTGCCAGCAGCCAAGTCCAGGGAAATCAGCCCCAGCATTTT
-	TRBJ1-1	-	TRBV5-4	CASSLEPTMNTEAFF	TGTGCCAGCAGCTTGGAGCCAACTATGAACACTGAAGCTTTCTTT
TRBD2	TRBJ2-2	-	TRBV19	CASSRASGASGELFF	TGTGCCAGTAGTAGGGCTAGCGGGGCGTCCGGGGAGCTGTTTTTT
-	TRBJ1-1	-	TRBV5-6	CASSLLSTGGTEAFF	TGTGCCAGCAGCTTGTTATCCACCGGGGGCACTGAAGCTTTCTTT
TRBD1	TRBJ2-7	many	TRBV6-1	CASSEGVWDRGYEQYF	TGTGCCAGCAGCGAAGGGGTTTGGGACAGGGGGTACGAGCAGTACTTC
-	TRBJ1-3	-	TRBV15	CATSREIFSGNTIYF	TGTGCCACCAGCAGAGAAATCTTCTCTGGAAACACCATATATTTT
-	TRBJ2-5	-	TRBV6-5	CASQGGGQGETQYF	TGTGCCTCCCAAGGGGGGGGGCAGGGAGAGACCCAGTACTTC
-	TRBJ2-7	few	TRBV18	CASSRGWVYEQYF	TGTGCCAGCTCACGCGGATGGGTCTACGAGCAGTACTTC
TRBD1	TRBJ1-4	-	TRBV4-3	CASSQEGTGTVNEKLFF	TGCGCCAGCAGCCAAGAGGGGACCGGGACAGTTAATGAAAAACTGTTTTTT
-	TRBJ2-6	-	TRBV5-1	CASSLSAGAGANVLTF	TGCGCCAGCAGCTTGAGCGCGGGCGCTGGGGCCAACGTCCTGACTTTC
TRBD1	TRBJ1-2	-	TRBV6-1	CASSEAGGLNYGYTF	TGTGCCAGCAGTGAAGCAGGGGGCCTTAACTATGGCTACACCTTC
TRBD1	TRBJ2-7	-	TRBV18	CASSPRGTGPYEQYF	TGTGCCAGCTCACCAAGGGGGACAGGACCCTACGAGCAGTACTTC
-	TRBJ2-7	-	TRBV29-1	CSVEGDNTYEQYF	TGCAGCGTTGAGGGGGACAACACCTACGAGCAGTACTTC
-	TRBJ1-4	-	TRBV5-1	CASSLGGTGEKLFF	TGCGCCAGCAGCTTAGGCGGGACGGGGGAAAAACTGTTTTTT
TRBD1	TRBJ2-7	once	TRBV6-2/TRBV6-3	CASSLVGTAFTYEQYF	TGTGCCAGCAGTTTGGTAGGGACAGCTTTTACCTACGAGCAGTACTTC
-	TRBJ1-2	-	TRBV30	CAWSALIQTVINYGYTF	TGTGCCTGGAGTGCCCTTATTCAGACAGTTATTAACTATGGCTACACCTTC
-	TRBJ1-4	-	TRBV19	CASSIGSWDEKLFF	TGTGCCAGTAGTATCGGGAGTTGGGATGAAAAACTGTTTTTT
-	TRBJ1-4	few	TRBV2	CASSGQGLKVEKLFF	TGTGCCAGCAGTGGTCAGGGGCTAAAGGTGGAAAAACTGTTTTTT
-	TRBJ1-2	once	TRBV5-5	CASSLWPRSYGYTF	TGTGCCAGCAGCTTGTGGCCTAGAAGCTATGGCTACACCTTC
-	TRBJ2-1	-	TRBV5-1	CASSWGQDLYNEQFF	TGCGCCAGCAGCTGGGGACAAGACCTCTACAATGAGCAGTTCTTC
TRBD2	TRBJ2-1	few	TRBV19	CASSIVIAGGPGEQFF	TGTGCCAGTAGTATAGTTATAGCGGGAGGGCCCGGTGAGCAGTTCTTC
-	TRBJ1-5	-	TRBV6-5	CASSYSENQPQHF	TGTGCCAGCAGTTACTCCGAGAATCAGCCCCAGCATTTT
TRBD1	TRBJ1-2	-	TRBV6-5	CASSVTGGDGYTF	TGTGCCAGCAGCGTGACAGGGGGAGATGGCTACACCTTC
TRBD1	TRBJ1-4	-	TRBV6-5	CASSYSSQDRVVF	TGTGCCAGCAGTTACTCGTCTCAGGACAGGGTGGTTTTT
-	TRBJ2-1	few	TRBV18	CASSPSARHNEQFF	TGTGCCAGCTCACCGTCCGCCAGGCACAATGAGCAGTTCTTC
-	TRBJ1-4	-	TRBV10-3	CAISETGTKEKLFF	TGTGCCATCAGTGAGACAGGGACGAAAGAAAAACTGTTTTTT
TRBD1	TRBJ2-7	-	TRBV3-1/TRBV3-2	CASSRYRADRGSSYEQYF	TGTGCCAGCAGCCGATACCGAGCGGACAGGGGGTCCTCCTACGAGCAGTACTTC
-	TRBJ2-7	-	TRBV7-8	CASSSTSGGSSYEQYF	TGTGCCAGCAGTTCAACATCGGGGGGCTCCTCCTACGAGCAGTACTTC
-	TRBJ2-3	-	TRBV2	CASMEGSTQYF	TGTGCCAGCATGGAGGGTTCTACGCAGTATTTT
-	TRBJ1-5	-	TRBV7-9	CASSGSGSNQPQHF	TGTGCCAGCAGTGGCTCGGGTAGCAATCAGCCCCAGCATTTT
-	TRBJ2-1	-	TRBV11-3	CASSPTPGIYNEQFF	TGTGCCAGCAGCCCCACCCCGGGGATCTACAATGAGCAGTTCTTC
-	TRBJ1-3	-	TRBV5-6	CASSLSGVEGNTIYF	TGTGCCAGCAGCTTGTCAGGGGTGGAAGGAAACACCATATATTTT
-	TRBJ2-3	-	TRBV5-1	CASSREPWSTDTQYF	TGCGCCAGCAGCCGGGAGCCGTGGAGCACAGATACGCAGTATTTT
-	TRBJ1-5	-	TRBV4-1	CASSQDRSGGSNQPQHF	TGCGCCAGCAGCCAAGATCGAAGTGGAGGGAGCAATCAGCCCCAGCATTTT
-	TRBJ1-2	-	TRBV4-3	CASSQDVSVGGYTF	TGCGCCAGCAGCCAAGATGTGAGCGTTGGAGGCTACACCTTC
TRBD1	TRBJ1-6	once	TRBV27	CASSRTGGRSPLHF	TGTGCCAGCAGTAGGACAGGGGGGAGATCACCCCTCCACTTT
TRBD2	TRBJ2-7	-	TRBV2	CASRATGLTSYEQYF	TGTGCCAGCAGGGCCACGGGACTAACCTCCTACGAGCAGTACTTC
-	TRBJ1-5	-	TRBV7-2	CASSLAGQYNQPQHF	TGTGCCAGCAGCTTAGCCGGACAGTACAATCAGCCCCAGCATTTT